This T cell receptor beta chain was captured by sequencing in a study of T cell repertoires in cytomegalovirus infection. On the study more broadly: Peptides in the study included HLA-C-restricted and HLA-B-restricted CMV epitopes. Matching HLA type and CMV infection were both indicated by public TCR beta signatures. Broader study findings: CMV-specific TCR beta clonotypes restricted by HLA-C were the ones dominating the ex vivo response.

Trimming stripped 4 bases from V and 7 bases from J, with 14 bases between. In germline, CDR1 is SEHNR, CDR2 FQNEAQ (reference sequence). The CDR3 totals 14 residues. On this clonotype itself: Antigen: not known.

One entry per CDR3 protein, called by TCRdb with MiXCR from the reads. The sample has approximately 770,000 distinct CDR3 sequences, 25% to 35% seen once. The sequence was collected from a human donor in good health (CMV status not recorded). Some clones in this sample may be carry-over from other donors' samples. The rearrangement uses TRBV7-9 and TRBJ1-5; D unclear. The sample consisted of cultured CD8+ T cells from PBMCs, taken from culture after CMV antigen stimulation. CDR3 sequence: CASSSARDRQPQHF. CDR3 DNA sequence: TGTGCCAGCAGCTCCGCAAGGGATCGCCAGCCCCAGCATTTT.